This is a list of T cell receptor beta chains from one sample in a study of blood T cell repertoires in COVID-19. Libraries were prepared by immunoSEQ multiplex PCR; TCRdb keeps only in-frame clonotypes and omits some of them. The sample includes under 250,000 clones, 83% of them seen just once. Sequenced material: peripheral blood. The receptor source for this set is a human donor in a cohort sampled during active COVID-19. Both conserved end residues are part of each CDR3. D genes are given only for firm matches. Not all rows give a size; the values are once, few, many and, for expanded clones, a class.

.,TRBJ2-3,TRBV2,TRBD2,CASTGTSRTSGDSTDTQYF,TGTGCCAGCACCGGAACCTCTAGGACTAGCGGGGATAGCACAGATACGCAGTATTTT
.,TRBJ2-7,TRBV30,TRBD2,CAWSVTGLAPGGDEQYF,TGTGCCTGGAGTGTAACGGGACTAGCCCCCGGAGGGGACGAGCAGTACTTC
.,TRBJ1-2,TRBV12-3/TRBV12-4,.,CASSLNRLYGYTF,TGTGCCAGCAGTTTAAACAGGCTGTATGGCTACACCTTC
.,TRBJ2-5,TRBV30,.,CAWSARETQYF,TGTGCCTGGAGTGCTCGAGAGACCCAGTACTTC
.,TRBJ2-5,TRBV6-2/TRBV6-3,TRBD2,CASSPGLAEYQETQYF,TGTGCCAGCAGTCCCGGACTAGCGGAGTACCAAGAGACCCAGTACTTC
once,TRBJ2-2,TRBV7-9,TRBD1,CASSLRRQGIGNTGELFF,TGTGCCAGCAGCTTACGCCGACAGGGGATTGGCAACACCGGGGAGCTGTTTTTT
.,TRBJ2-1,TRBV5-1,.,CASSLEGLHNEQFF,TGCGCCAGCAGCTTGGAAGGACTACACAATGAGCAGTTCTTC
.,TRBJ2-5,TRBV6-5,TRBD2,CASSKQTSGRETQYF,TGTGCCAGCAGTAAGCAGACTAGCGGGAGAGAGACCCAGTACTTC
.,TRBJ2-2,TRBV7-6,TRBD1,CASSPGQGVTGELFF,TGTGCCAGCAGCCCCGGACAGGGCGTCACCGGGGAGCTGTTTTTT
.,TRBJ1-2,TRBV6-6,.,CASSRESDYGYTF,TGTGCCAGCTCGCGTGAATCGGACTATGGCTACACCTTC
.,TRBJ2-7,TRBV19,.,CASSIATTGDYEQYF,TGTGCCAGTAGTATAGCTACGACGGGAGACTACGAGCAGTACTTC
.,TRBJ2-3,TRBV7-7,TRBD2,CASSLGTSGGQDTQYF,TGTGCTAGCAGCTTAGGGACTAGCGGGGGGCAAGATACGCAGTATTTT
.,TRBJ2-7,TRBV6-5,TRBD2,CASSPGLAGIYEQYF,TGTGCCAGCAGTCCGGGACTAGCGGGAATCTACGAGCAGTACTTC
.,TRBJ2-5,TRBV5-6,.,CASSPGMVDPQYF,TGTGCCAGCAGCCCCGGGATGGTAGATCCCCAGTACTTC
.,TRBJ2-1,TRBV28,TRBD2,CASLPDSGRRYNEQFF,TGTGCCAGCCTCCCGGATAGCGGGAGGAGGTACAATGAGCAGTTCTTC
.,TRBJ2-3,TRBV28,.,CASSSPAVVYTDTQYF,TGTGCCAGCAGTTCCCCGGCGGTCGTTTACACAGATACGCAGTATTTT
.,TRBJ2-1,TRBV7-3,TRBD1,CASSLDRVNNEQFF,TGTGCCAGCAGCTTGGACAGGGTGAACAATGAGCAGTTCTTC
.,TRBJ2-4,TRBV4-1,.,CASSQVGGAKNIQYF,TGCGCCAGCAGCCAAGTCGGCGGGGCCAAAAACATTCAGTACTTC
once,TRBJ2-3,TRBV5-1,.,CASSFGDARADTQYF,TGCGCCAGCAGTTTCGGGGATGCGCGTGCAGATACGCAGTATTTT
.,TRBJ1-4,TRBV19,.,CASSHGSGFETNEKLFF,TGTGCCAGTAGTCATGGGAGCGGTTTTGAAACTAATGAAAAACTGTTTTTT
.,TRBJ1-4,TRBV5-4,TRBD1,CASSLDRGDEKLFF,TGTGCCAGCAGCTTGGACAGGGGGGATGAAAAACTGTTTTTT
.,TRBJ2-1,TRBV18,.,CASSPQGFNDNEQFF,TGTGCCAGCTCACCACAGGGGTTTAACGACAATGAGCAGTTCTTC
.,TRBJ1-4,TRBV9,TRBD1,CASSVEGQGFEKLFF,TGTGCCAGCAGCGTCGAGGGACAGGGCTTTGAAAAACTGTTTTTT
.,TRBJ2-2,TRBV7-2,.,CASSFGLALTGELFF,TGTGCCAGCAGCTTTGGTTTAGCCCTCACCGGGGAGCTGTTTTTT
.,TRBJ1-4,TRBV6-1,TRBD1,CASSEGLYRGRTNEKLFF,TGTGCCAGCAGTGAAGGTTTATACAGGGGGCGAACTAATGAAAAACTGTTTTTT
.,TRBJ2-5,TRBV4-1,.,CASSLRPLRRQETQYF,TGCGCCAGCAGCCTACGACCCCTTAGGCGGCAAGAGACCCAGTACTTC
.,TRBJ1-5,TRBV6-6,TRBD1,CASILSGTGIQPQHF,TGTGCCAGCATCCTAAGTGGGACAGGGATTCAGCCCCAGCATTTT
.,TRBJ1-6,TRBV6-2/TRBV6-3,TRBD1,CASSSNRDSPYNSPLHF,TGTGCCAGCAGTTCGAACCGGGACAGCCCTTATAATTCACCCCTCCACTTT
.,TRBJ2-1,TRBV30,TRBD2,CAWSPTGASGGNEQFF,TGTGCCTGGAGTCCCACTGGGGCTAGCGGGGGCAATGAGCAGTTCTTC
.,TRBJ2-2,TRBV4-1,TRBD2,CASSRTSGGVDGELFF,TGCGCCAGCAGTCGGACTAGCGGGGGGGTTGACGGGGAGCTGTTTTTT
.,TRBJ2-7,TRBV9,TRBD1,CASSVGTGAYEQYF,TGTGCCAGCAGCGTAGGTACAGGGGCCTACGAGCAGTACTTC
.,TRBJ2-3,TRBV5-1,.,CASSPFARELTDTQYF,TGCGCCAGCAGCCCCTTTGCACGGGAACTCACAGATACGCAGTATTTT
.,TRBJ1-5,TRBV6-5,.,CASKAHNQPQHF,TGTGCCAGCAAAGCGCACAATCAGCCCCAGCATTTT
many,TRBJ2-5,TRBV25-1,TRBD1,CASSERGHQETQYF,TGTGCCAGCAGTGAGAGGGGGCACCAAGAGACCCAGTACTTC
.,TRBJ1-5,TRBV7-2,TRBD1,CASSFGDSRNQPQHF,TGTGCCAGCAGCTTTGGGGACAGCCGCAATCAGCCCCAGCATTTT
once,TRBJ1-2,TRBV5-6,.,CASSSSVNYGYTF,TGTGCCAGCAGCTCCAGTGTTAACTATGGCTACACCTTC
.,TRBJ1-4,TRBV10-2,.,CASGGFGEKLFF,TGCGCCAGCGGTGGGTTCGGTGAAAAACTGTTTTTT
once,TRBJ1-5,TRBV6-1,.,CASSEEWGRQPQHF,TGTGCCAGCAGTGAAGAGTGGGGGAGGCAGCCCCAGCATTTT
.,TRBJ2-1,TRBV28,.,CASLLAQHYNEQFF,TGTGCCAGTCTCCTAGCGCAGCACTACAATGAGCAGTTCTTC
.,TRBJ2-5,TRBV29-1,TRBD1,CSVEFSTGGLPTQYF,TGCAGCGTCGAGTTTTCAACAGGGGGCCTCCCAACCCAGTACTTC
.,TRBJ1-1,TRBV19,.,CASSTAGNTEAFF,TGTGCCAGTAGTACGGCAGGGAACACTGAAGCTTTCTTT
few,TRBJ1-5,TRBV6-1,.,CASSEDNSPQPQHF,TGTGCCAGCAGTGAAGACAACAGCCCTCAGCCCCAGCATTTT
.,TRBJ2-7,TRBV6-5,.,CASSPRSTYEQYF,TGTGCCAGCAGTCCCCGGAGCACCTACGAGCAGTACTTC
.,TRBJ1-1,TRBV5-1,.,CASSLLSGVGTEAFF,TGCGCCAGCAGCTTGTTGTCCGGGGTGGGCACTGAAGCTTTCTTT
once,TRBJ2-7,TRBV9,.,CASSVDGGNEQYF,TGTGCCAGCAGCGTGGACGGAGGCAACGAGCAGTACTTC
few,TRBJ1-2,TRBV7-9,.,CASSPAWAANYGYTF,TGTGCCAGCAGCCCTGCTTGGGCAGCTAACTATGGCTACACCTTC
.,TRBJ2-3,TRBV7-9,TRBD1,CASSFSGTGGLGDTQYF,TGTGCCAGCAGCTTCTCCGGGACAGGGGGTTTAGGGGATACGCAGTATTTT
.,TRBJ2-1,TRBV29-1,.,CSVDSSRLYNEQFF,TGCAGCGTTGACTCTAGTAGGCTCTACAATGAGCAGTTCTTC
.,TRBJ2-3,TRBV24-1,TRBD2,CATSGKSGGFSEDTQYF,TGTGCCACCAGTGGTAAAAGCGGGGGGTTTTCGGAAGATACGCAGTATTTT
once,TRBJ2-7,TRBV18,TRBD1,CASSPPRQGTYEQYF,TGTGCCAGCTCACCACCGAGACAGGGGACCTACGAGCAGTACTTC
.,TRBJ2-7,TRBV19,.,CASSKKTGEQYF,TGTGCCAGTAGCAAAAAAACGGGGGAGCAGTACTTC
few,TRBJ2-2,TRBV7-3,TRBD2,CASSLNPGGGTGELFF,TGTGCCAGCAGCTTAAATCCGGGCGGGGGCACCGGGGAGCTGTTTTTT
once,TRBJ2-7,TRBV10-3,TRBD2,CAISGSGGPYEQYF,TGTGCCATCAGTGGTAGCGGGGGGCCTTACGAGCAGTACTTC
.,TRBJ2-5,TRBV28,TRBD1,CASSPGGAGQETQYF,TGTGCCAGCAGTCCAGGGGGCGCGGGCCAAGAGACCCAGTACTTC
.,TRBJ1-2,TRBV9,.,CASSPLGWRYGYTF,TGTGCCAGCAGCCCCTTGGGCTGGCGCTATGGCTACACCTTC
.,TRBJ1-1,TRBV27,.,CASSFKWELSAFF,TGTGCCAGCAGTTTTAAGTGGGAGCTGTCGGCTTTCTTT
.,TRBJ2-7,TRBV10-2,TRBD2,CASSESKREGEQYF,TGCGCCAGCAGTGAGTCAAAACGGGAGGGGGAGCAGTACTTC
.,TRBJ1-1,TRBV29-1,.,CSVDGMRVEAFF,TGCAGCGTTGATGGGATGAGGGTTGAAGCTTTCTTT
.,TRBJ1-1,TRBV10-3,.,CAIRGGTMNTEAFF,TGTGCCATCAGGGGAGGGACAATGAACACTGAAGCTTTCTTT